This T cell receptor (beta chain) was found in a study of blood T cell repertoires in COVID-19. The CDR3 totals 19 residues. CDR1 and CDR2 from the germline V gene are LNHDA and SQIVND (reference sequence). The V segment lost 4 bases and the J segment 0 bases; nucleotides outside the gene matches: 6. In the authors' methods: Counts of nucleated cells, estimated from reference gene primer amplification, were obtained. This table comes from immunoSEQ multiplex PCR, and its TCRdb copy is limited to in-frame clones, with some not included. V, J and clone size reflect that table, while D and trimming were determined from the DNA. This table has 110,000 to 150,000 clones, around nine tenths appearing once.

Sequencing input: peripheral blood. This sequence originates from a human donor in a cohort sampled during active COVID-19. V gene TRBV19 combines with J gene TRBJ2-1; 16 bases map to TRBD2. CDR3 protein: CASSKGLAGGLRSYNEQFF. The CDR3 DNA sequence: TGTGCCAGTAGTAAGGGACTAGCGGGGGGGCTCCGCTCCTACAATGAGCAGTTCTTC.